Shown below are 27 T cell receptor beta chains from a single sample sequenced in a study of T-cell memory formation after mild COVID-19. In TCRdb, the 5' RACE reads were re-called with MiXCR into one record per CDR3 protein. The sample lists roughly 450,000 distinct CDR3 sequences; about 20% were seen once. Specimen: PBMCs or a T cell subset sorted from them (not recorded which). The receptors here all came from a man aged 18 to 29 who had mild COVID-19 (a few samples of this study predate the infection). Cell type and time point are not known.

In its sample, this clonotype was seen a few times. The gene calls are TRBV20-1 and TRBJ2-7; no clear D. Trimming cost V 6 bases and J 0 bases, with 12 bases left between them. CDR3 length: 13 residues. Germline V gene lookup returns CDR1 DFQATT and CDR2 SNEGSKA (reference sequence). This CDR3 is CSATGSHSYEQYF. The CDR3 DNA is TGCAGTGCAACCGGGTCCCACTCCTACGAGCAGTACTTC.

This rearrangement joins TRBV6-2 or TRBV6-3 to TRBJ1-5, with a tentative D call TRBD1 (5 bases). Germline CDR1 and CDR2: MNHEY and SVGEGT. This CDR3 is 15 amino acids long. V shed 5 bases and J shed 3 bases, with 14 bases lying between them. CDR3 region: CASSLDGGFNQPQHF. CDR3 nucleotides: TGTGCCAGCAGTCTTGACGGGGGGTTCAATCAGCCCCAGCATTTT.

The chain couples TRBV3-1 to TRBJ2-3; TRBD2 matches at 9 bases. With V trimmed by 1 base and J by 8 bases, 7 bases remained unmatched. Germline V gives CDR1 LGHDT, CDR2 YNNKEL (reference sequence). The CDR3 runs 15 residues. Written as DNA, the CDR3 is TGTGCCAGCAGCCAAGTGCGCCTAGCGGGGTCTACGCAGTATTTT. The encoded protein is CASSQVRLAGSTQYF.

This chain uses TRBV12-3 or TRBV12-4 with TRBJ1-1; the match to TRBD1 covers 7 bases. V lost 3 bases, J lost 3 bases, and 7 bases stayed unmatched. The CDR3 sequence is 15 residues long. The CDR3 spells CASSLDTGEDTEAFF. DNA of the CDR3: TGTGCCAGCAGTTTGGATACAGGGGAAGACACTGAAGCTTTCTTT.

In its sample, this clonotype was seen a few times. The genes are TRBV4-1 and TRBJ2-1, with TRBD1 matching 8 bases. The ends lost 2 bases at V and 7 bases at J; junction bases unmatched: 4. Germline loops: CDR1 MGHRA, CDR2 YSYEKL. The CDR3 extends over 14 amino acids. The CDR3 bases are TGCGCCAGCAGCCAAAGGACAGGGTTGAATGAGCAGTTCTTC. It translates to CASSQRTGLNEQFF.

This clonotype was seen more than once but under ten times. The chain recombines TRBV4-2 with TRBJ1-2; no clear D gene. V was trimmed by 1 base and J by 4 bases, leaving 10 bases between them. CDR3 length: 14 residues. CDR1 and CDR2 from the germline V gene are LGHNA and YNFKEQ. DNA for the CDR3: TGTGCCAGCAGCCAAGCGACCCAGGTCTATGGCTACACCTTC. The encoded protein is CASSQATQVYGYTF.

The V gene is TRBV7-9, the J gene TRBJ2-2, with 7 bases matching TRBD2. V shed 2 bases, J shed 7 bases, and the junction held 4 bases outside the gene matches. Germline CDR1 SEHNR, CDR2 FQNEAQ (reference sequence). This CDR3 has 14 amino acids. For the CDR3, the DNA is TGTGCCAGCAGCTTATATCCTAGCGGCGGGGAGCTGTTTTTT. It translates to CASSLYPSGGELFF.

The chain has TRBV7-2 and TRBJ2-7, with 7 bases lining up with TRBD2. CDR3 size: 13 residues. CDR1 SGHTA and CDR2 FQGNSA come from the germline V gene. After removal of 6 bases from V and 7 bases from J, the junction contained 9 bases not matched to a gene. CDR3 coding DNA: TGTGCCAGCAGGGGGCCGGGACTACATGAGCAGTACTTC. Translating gives CASRGPGLHEQYF.

This clonotype was detected a few times. This chain connects TRBV29-1 to TRBJ1-1, with D uncertain. The CDR3 length is 11 residues. Trimming left V 6 bases short and J 4 bases short, with 9 bases between. CDR1 and CDR2 (germline): SQVTM, ANQGSEA. CDR3 region: CSVTPGTEAFF. The DNA for the CDR3 is TGCAGCGTGACCCCGGGCACTGAAGCTTTCTTT.

The chain uses TRBV5-1 and TRBJ2-2; D uncertain. Germline V gene data show CDR1 as SGHRS and CDR2 as YFSETQ. V lost 8 bases, J lost 0 bases, and 17 bases lay in between. The CDR3 covers 16 residues. CDR3 sequence reads: CASKTYSATNTGELFF. CDR3 sequence (DNA): TGCGCCAGTAAAACCTATTCGGCGACGAACACCGGGGAGCTGTTTTTT.

For the CDR3, the DNA is TGCAGTGCCCGCTCGGGACAGGACCACACTGAAGCTTTCTTT. Amino acid sequence: CSARSGQDHTEAFF. This rearrangement joins TRBV20-1 to TRBJ1-1; TRBD1 aligns across 8 bases. The germline V gene has CDR1 DFQATT and CDR2 SNEGSKA (reference sequence). This CDR3 is 14 amino acids long. The V segment lost 6 bases and the J segment 3 bases; nucleotides outside the gene matches: 9.

The table lists this clonotype with a few counts. The chain joins TRBV18 to TRBJ1-4; D possibly corresponds to TRBD1 (6 bases). The CDR3 runs to 18 residues. V was trimmed by 3 bases and J by 0 bases, leaving 17 bases between them. Germline lookup yields CDR1 KGHSH and CDR2 LQKENI. The chain's CDR3 is CASSPNRGTLATNEKLFF. The CDR3 DNA sequence: TGTGCCAGCTCACCCAATCGGGGGACACTTGCAACTAATGAAAAACTGTTTTTT.

This rearrangement joins TRBV7-9 to TRBJ2-5, with D tentatively TRBD1 (6 bases). The CDR3 spans 14 residues. The V gene lost 5 bases and the J gene lost 2 bases, with 12 bases spanning the gap. CDR1 and CDR2 from the germline V gene are SEHNR and FQNEAQ (reference sequence). CDR3 in amino acids: CASSTTTGQETQYF. CDR3 DNA sequence: TGTGCCAGCAGCACTACGACAGGACAAGAGACCCAGTACTTC.

CDR3 sequence (DNA): TGTGCCACCAGCAGAGATCATGTAGATGGCTACACCTTC. Its translation is CATSRDHVDGYTF. This rearrangement joins TRBV15 to TRBJ1-2; D is uncertain. The germline V gene has CDR1 LNHNV and CDR2 YYDKDF (reference sequence). This CDR3 region has 13 residues. Trimming removed 0 bases from V and 6 bases from J, with 8 bases in between. The whole variable domain, remainder taken from reference TRBV15 and TRBJ1-2, is DAMVIQNPRYQVTQFGKPVTLSCSQTLNHNVMYWYQQKSSQAPKLLFHYYDKDFNNEADTPDNFQSRRPNTSFCFLDIRSPGLGDTAMYLCATSRDHVDGYTFGSGTRLTVV.

J is TRBJ2-5 and V is TRBV20-1; 7 bases align to TRBD2. The J segment lost 4 bases and the V segment lost 3 bases, leaving 8 bases of the junction unmatched. The CDR3 spans 14 residues. CDR1 and CDR2 from the germline V gene are DFQATT and SNEGSKA (reference sequence). This CDR3 is CSASLTSGVETQYF. CDR3 DNA sequence: TGCAGTGCTAGCCTTACGAGCGGGGTAGAGACCCAGTACTTC.

This clonotype occurred a few times. This chain uses TRBV27 with TRBJ1-5, with 8 positions matching TRBD1. Germline V lookup: CDR1 MNHEY, CDR2 SMNVEV (reference sequence). The trim removed 4 bases at V and 6 bases at J, leaving 8 bases unmatched. This CDR3 comprises 15 residues. The CDR3 sequence: CASSWTGSSGQPQHF. Here the CDR3 DNA reads TGTGCCAGCAGTTGGACAGGGAGTAGCGGTCAGCCCCAGCATTTT.

This clonotype came up many times. The chain couples TRBV12-3 or TRBV12-4 to TRBJ1-6, with D unclear. The CDR3 is made up of 14 amino acids. Trimming pared 7 bases from V and 0 bases from J, leaving 7 bases between. CDR3 amino acids: CASTQNSYNSPLHF. Here the CDR3 DNA reads TGTGCCAGCACTCAGAACTCCTATAATTCACCCCTCCACTTT.

In its sample, this clonotype was seen a few times. The V call is TRBV27, the J call TRBJ2-1; D may match TRBD1 or TRBD2 (6 bases each). Germline assignment: CDR1 MNHEY and CDR2 SMNVEV (reference sequence). V was trimmed by 6 bases and J by 7 bases, leaving 16 bases between them. CDR3 length: 14 amino acids. The DNA for the CDR3 is TGTGCCAGCAGGCCCCCCGGGGGCTTGAATGAGCAGTTCTTC. Translating gives CASRPPGGLNEQFF.

The sample holds many counts of this clonotype. CDR3 in DNA: TGCGCCAGCAGCCAGAACAGCCGCACCGGGGAGCTGTTTTTT. It specifies CASSQNSRTGELFF. V gene TRBV4-1 combines with J gene TRBJ2-2; D uncertain. Germline V gene data show CDR1 as MGHRA and CDR2 as YSYEKL. The CDR3 loop spans 14 amino acids. With 3 bases removed from V and 4 bases from J, the gap between germline ends came to 9 bases.

This clonotype was seen more than once but under ten times. The chain has TRBV20-1 and TRBJ2-7; D remains ambiguous. Per germline, CDR1 DFQATT and CDR2 SNEGSKA (reference sequence). The V and J ends lost 1 base and 11 bases respectively, with 15 bases between them. The CDR3 runs to 12 residues. The CDR3 sequence is CSARATESMEYF. The CDR3 DNA follows: TGCAGTGCTAGAGCTACAGAAAGTATGGAGTACTTC.

This clonotype was recorded many times. J is TRBJ2-3 and V is TRBV4-3; 13 positions match TRBD2. CDR3 length: 18 residues. With 0 bases clipped from V and 2 bases from J, the junction kept 5 bases outside the gene matches. CDR1 LGHNA and CDR2 YSLEER come from the germline V gene. The CDR3 coding sequence is TGCGCCAGCAGCCAAGATAAACTAGCGGGGGGGGTCACAGATACGCAGTATTTT. Translated: CASSQDKLAGGVTDTQYF.

This clonotype turned up a few times. The rearrangement joins TRBV23-1 to TRBJ1-5; tentative D call: TRBD1 (6 bases). TRBV23-1 is labeled an ORF, and its function is uncertain. Trimming took off 8 bases at V and 0 bases at J, with 20 bases between the two ends. CDR3 size: 17 residues. The CDR3 DNA is TGCGCCAGCTCCCTCAGGGGAGGGGTTCCTAGCAATCAGCCCCAGCATTTT. Protein sequence: CASSLRGGVPSNQPQHF.

This clonotype was seen a handful of times. The chain links TRBV7-2 to TRBJ2-5, with D uncertain. Germline V gene sequence: CDR1 SGHTA, CDR2 FQGNSA. This CDR3 is built from 13 residues. V lost 4 bases and J 2 bases, leaving 8 bases between the germline ends. Here the CDR3 DNA reads TGTGCCAGCAGCTCGGTCCTTCAAGAGACCCAGTACTTC. This codes for CASSSVLQETQYF.

This clonotype was detected a few times. The chain carries TRBV15 and TRBJ2-5; no clear D gene. CDR1 and CDR2 (germline): LNHNV, YYDKDF (reference sequence). CDR3 length: 13 residues. With 0 bases removed from V and 5 bases from J, the gap between germline ends came to 7 bases. CDR3 bases: TGTGCCACCAGCAGAGAAGGTTCGGAGACCCAGTACTTC. It encodes CATSREGSETQYF.

The chain employs TRBV4-1 and TRBJ2-1, with a weak D call TRBD1 (6 bases). Germline lookup yields CDR1 MGHRA and CDR2 YSYEKL. The V end lost 0 bases, the J end lost 7 bases, and 19 bases lay between the germline ends. This CDR3 comprises 17 residues. CDR3: CASSQDLDLTGWNEQFF. The CDR3 bases are TGCGCCAGCAGCCAAGACCTAGATCTAACAGGGTGGAATGAGCAGTTCTTC.

This clonotype was detected only a few times. The chain carries TRBV10-2 and TRBJ2-5; D is possibly TRBD1 (6 bases). The V end was cut by 8 bases, the J end by 2 bases, with 12 bases between. The germline CDR1 and CDR2 sequences are WSHSY and SAAADI. The CDR3 loop spans 13 amino acids. This chain's CDR3 is CASGQYLQETQYF. CDR3 nucleotides: TGCGCCAGCGGACAGTACTTACAAGAGACCCAGTACTTC.

On this clonotype itself: One end of the junction is discordant with germline, which a read error may explain. This chain connects TRBV7-2 to TRBJ2-5; TRBD2 might be the D (6 bases). There are 16 residues in the CDR3. CDR1 SGHTA and CDR2 FQGNSA come from the germline V gene. CDR3 amino acids: CSSSLQRTAGGETQYF. In DNA form, the CDR3 reads TGTTCCAGCAGCTTGCAACGGACCGCTGGGGGGGAGACCCAGTACTTC.